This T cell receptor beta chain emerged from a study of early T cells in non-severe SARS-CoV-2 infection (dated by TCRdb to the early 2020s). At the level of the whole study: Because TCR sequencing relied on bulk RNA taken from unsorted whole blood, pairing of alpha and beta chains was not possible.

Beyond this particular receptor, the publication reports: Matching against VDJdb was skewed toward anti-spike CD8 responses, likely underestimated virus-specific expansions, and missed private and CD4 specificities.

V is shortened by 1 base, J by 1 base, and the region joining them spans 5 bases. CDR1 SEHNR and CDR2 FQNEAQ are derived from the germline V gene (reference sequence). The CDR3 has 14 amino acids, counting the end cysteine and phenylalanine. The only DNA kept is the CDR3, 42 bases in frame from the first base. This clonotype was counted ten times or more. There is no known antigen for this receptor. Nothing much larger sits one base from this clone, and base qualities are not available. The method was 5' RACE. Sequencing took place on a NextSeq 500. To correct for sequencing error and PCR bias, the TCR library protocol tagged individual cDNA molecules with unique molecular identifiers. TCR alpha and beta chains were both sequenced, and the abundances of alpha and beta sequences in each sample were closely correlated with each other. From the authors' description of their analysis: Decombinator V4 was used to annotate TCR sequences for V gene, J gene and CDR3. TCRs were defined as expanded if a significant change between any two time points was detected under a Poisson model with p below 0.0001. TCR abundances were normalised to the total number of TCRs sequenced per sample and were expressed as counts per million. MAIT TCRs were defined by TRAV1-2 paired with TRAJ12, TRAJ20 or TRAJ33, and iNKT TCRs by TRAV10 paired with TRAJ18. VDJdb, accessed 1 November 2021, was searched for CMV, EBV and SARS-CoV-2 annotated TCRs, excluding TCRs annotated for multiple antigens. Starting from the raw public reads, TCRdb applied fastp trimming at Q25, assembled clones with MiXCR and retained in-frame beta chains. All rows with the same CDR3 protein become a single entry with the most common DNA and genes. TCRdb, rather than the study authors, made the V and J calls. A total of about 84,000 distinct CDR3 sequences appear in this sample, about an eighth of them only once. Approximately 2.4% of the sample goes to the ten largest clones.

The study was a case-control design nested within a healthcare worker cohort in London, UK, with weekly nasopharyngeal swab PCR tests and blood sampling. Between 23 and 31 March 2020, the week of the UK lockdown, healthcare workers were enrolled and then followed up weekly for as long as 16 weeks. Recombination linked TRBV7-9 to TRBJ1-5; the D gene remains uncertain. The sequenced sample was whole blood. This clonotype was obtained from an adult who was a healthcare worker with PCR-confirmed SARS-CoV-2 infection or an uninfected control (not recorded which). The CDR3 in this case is CASSLGESNQPQHF. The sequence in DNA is TGTGCCAGCAGCTTAGGGGAGAGCAATCAGCCCCAGCATTTT. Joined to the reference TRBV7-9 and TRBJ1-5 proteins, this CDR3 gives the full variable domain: DTGVSQNPRHKITKRGQNVTFRCDPISEHNRLYWYRQTLGQGPEFLTYFQNEAQLEKSRLLSDRFSAERPKGSFSTLEIQRTEQGDSAMYLCASSLGESNQPQHFGDGTRLSIL.